This T cell receptor beta chain originates from a study of blood T cell repertoires in COVID-19. Study-wide background: COVID-19 samples collected from the United States, Italy and Spain covered acute and convalescent phases. From T cells, B-cell-depleted T cells, or PBMCs came the material, which was cDNA or gDNA.

In the original workflow: It was from reference gene primer amplification that nucleated cell counts were estimated. The protocol was immunoSEQ multiplex PCR, while the TCRdb copy is restricted to in-frame clones and leaves out a portion. V and J calls and clone size come straight from that table; D and trimming were deduced from the DNA. The sample includes approximately 350,000 clones, about 90% of them seen just once. With 2 bases removed from V and 0 bases from J, the gap between germline ends came to 7 bases. The CDR3 is 14 amino acids. From germline, CDR1 is SGDLS and CDR2 YYNGEE. Seattle enrolled patients during active infection and tracked them longitudinally.

The material sequenced was peripheral blood. This sequence originates from a woman in her 70s with COVID-19, enrolled during active disease. The chain employs TRBV9 and TRBJ2-3, with D perhaps matching TRBD2 (5 bases). In DNA form, the CDR3 reads TGTGCCAGCAGCGTGTCGGGGAGCACAGATACGCAGTATTTT. It encodes CASSVSGSTDTQYF.